This paragraph covers one T cell receptor beta chain sequence. Its specificity is not known. The data belong to a study of cytomegalovirus exposure and HLA in healthy donors. Study conclusions and caveats: A later analysis showed TCR association rates differing by HLA locus, peaking at DRB1 and lowest at HLA-C. Follow-up analysis seemed to connect common viral pathogens with several of the most significant clusters identified. Cytomegalovirus-associated status was assigned to 164 TCR beta chains. Most TCR sequences proved rare, with some public TCRs found in many donors.

The CDR3 runs to 12 residues. Germline CDR1 is MNHEY and CDR2 is SVGAGI. The ends lost 5 bases at V and 16 bases at J; junction bases unmatched: 8. Primers for the PCR totalled 60 Vbeta and 13 Jbeta. Clones were sequenced by immunoSEQ multiplex PCR, and TCRdb holds only the in-frame ones, with some missing. The table shows 95,000 to 150,000 clones, with approximately 8.6% occurring only once. The receptor's source is a woman aged 40 to 50 in good health and CMV-seropositive. The chain uses TRBV6-5 and TRBJ2-1, with 10 nucleotides matching TRBD1. The sequenced sample consisted of PBMCs. The DNA of the CDR3 is TGTGCCAGCAGTCCCCGGGACAGGGGTCCCTTCTTC. It specifies CASSPRDRGPFF.